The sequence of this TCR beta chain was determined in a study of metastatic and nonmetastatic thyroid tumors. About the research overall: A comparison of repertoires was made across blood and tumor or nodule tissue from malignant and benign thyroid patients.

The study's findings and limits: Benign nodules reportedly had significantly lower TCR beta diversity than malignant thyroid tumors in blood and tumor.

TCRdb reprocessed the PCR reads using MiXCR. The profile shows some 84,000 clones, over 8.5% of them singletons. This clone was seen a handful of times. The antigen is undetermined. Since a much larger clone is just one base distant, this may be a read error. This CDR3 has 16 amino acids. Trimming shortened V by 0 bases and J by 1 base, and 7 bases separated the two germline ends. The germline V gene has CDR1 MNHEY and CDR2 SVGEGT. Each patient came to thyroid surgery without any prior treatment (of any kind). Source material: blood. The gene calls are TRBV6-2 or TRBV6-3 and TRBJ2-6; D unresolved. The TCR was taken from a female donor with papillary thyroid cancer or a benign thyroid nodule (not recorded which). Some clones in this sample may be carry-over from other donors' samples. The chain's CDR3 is CASSYSMCSGANVLTF. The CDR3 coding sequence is TGTGCCAGCAGTTACTCGATGTGTTCTGGGGCCAACGTCCTGACTTTC.